These 27 T cell receptor beta chains originate from one sample sequenced in a study of shared clonotypes between healthy human individuals (TCRdb year 2020). Preparation of the library involved the immunoSEQ multiplex PCR assay. In TCRdb, the immuneACCESS table is reduced to in-frame sequences with V and J assigned. These tables do not hold every clone; where another copy was compared, an unresolved V gene accounts for under half, and the others remain unexplained. The sample has around 2.3 million clones on record, roughly 95% of them singletons. Together, the top ten hold roughly 0.13% of the sample. The sequenced sample consisted of naive CD4+ T cells sorted from blood. Interpreted using the paper, the cell subset or site label stands for: CD45RA+ positively selected. The source of these receptors is a man aged 18 to 30 in good health.

Regarding this clone: Other DNA sequences in the same sample also yield this CDR3. This CDR3 is CASSLAGNYGYTF. The CDR3 DNA sequence: TGTGCCAGCAGCTTAGCCGGTAACTATGGCTACACCTTC. The chain links TRBV11-2 to TRBJ1-2; D not certain. This CDR3 comprises 13 residues. V was pared by 1 base and J by 1 base, with 4 bases between. Germline-derived CDR1 and CDR2 are SGHAT and FQNNGV.

On this clone: Other nucleotide sequences from this sample produce the same CDR3. The chain uses TRBV10-3 and TRBJ1-5; D unresolved. Germline V gene data show CDR1 as ENHRY and CDR2 as SYGVKD. With 4 bases removed from V and 0 bases from J, the gap between germline ends came to 7 bases. The CDR3 loop spans 14 amino acids. CDR3 protein: CAISAGDSNQPQHF. CDR3 bases: TGTGCCATCAGTGCCGGCGATAGCAATCAGCCCCAGCATTTT.

V and J are TRBV6-5 and TRBJ2-3; 9 positions agree with TRBD2. The CDR3 runs 15 residues. Germline-derived CDR1 and CDR2 are MNHEY and SVGAGI. V lost 5 bases, J lost 4 bases, and 7 bases stayed unmatched. In DNA, the CDR3 is TGTGCCAGCAGTCAACCGGGACTAGCCCCAGATACGCAGTATTTT. Encoded protein: CASSQPGLAPDTQYF.

V and J are TRBV5-1 and TRBJ2-1, with 8 positions matching TRBD2. The trim removed 2 bases at V and 7 bases at J, leaving 5 bases unmatched. Germline assignment: CDR1 SGHRS and CDR2 YFSETQ. The CDR3 sequence is 14 residues long. CDR3 amino acids: CASSFAGGRNEQFF. Written as DNA, the CDR3 is TGCGCCAGCAGCTTCGCGGGAGGACGGAATGAGCAGTTCTTC.

V usage is TRBV2 and J usage is TRBJ1-6, with D perhaps TRBD1 (6 bases). V was pared by 2 bases and J by 8 bases, with 13 bases between. The CDR3 loop spans 15 amino acids. Germline-derived CDR1 and CDR2 are SNHLY and FYNNEI. CDR3 loop: CASSERQGSDSPLHF. DNA of the CDR3: TGTGCCAGCAGTGAACGGCAGGGGTCGGATTCACCCCTCCACTTT.

V usage is TRBV27 and J usage is TRBJ1-1, with D possibly TRBD1 on 5 matching bases. This CDR3 contains 15 residues. Per germline, CDR1 MNHEY and CDR2 SMNVEV (reference sequence). V was clipped by 3 bases and J by 3 bases, with 14 bases between them. In nucleotides, the CDR3 is TGTGCCAGCAGTTTCTTGGCAGGGTGGGACACTGAAGCTTTCTTT. The encoded protein is CASSFLAGWDTEAFF.

The chain combines TRBV6-1 with TRBJ1-1, with D perhaps TRBD1 (5 bases). With 8 bases removed from V and 5 bases from J, the gap between germline ends came to 12 bases. Germline V gene data show CDR1 as MNHNS and CDR2 as SASEGT. The CDR3 loop spans 12 amino acids. CDR3 region: CASWWGGTEAFF. The CDR3 coding sequence is TGTGCCAGCTGGTGGGGCGGGACTGAAGCTTTCTTT.

The CDR3 DNA sequence: TGTGCCAGCAGCCAGTACCTACAGACAACTAATGAAAAACTGTTTTTT. Its translation is CASSQYLQTTNEKLFF. The rearrangement uses TRBV7-9 and TRBJ1-4; D is ambiguous. The CDR3 runs 16 residues. The V gene's germline CDR1 is SEHNR and CDR2 FQNEAQ (reference sequence). V was clipped by 5 bases and J by 0 bases, with 13 bases between them.

This clone was seen a single time. The chain couples TRBV28 to TRBJ1-1, with 11 bases that match TRBD1. The CDR3 contains 15 residues. Per germline, CDR1 MDHEN and CDR2 SYDVKM. Trimming removed 4 bases from V and 7 bases from J; junction bases left unmatched: 8. The CDR3 DNA sequence: TGTGCCAGCAGTTATCCCGGGACAGGGGGTGGTGAAGCTTTCTTT. Translated, it gives CASSYPGTGGGEAFF.

This clone was seen just once. The rearrangement links TRBV2 to TRBJ1-1; 10 positions match TRBD1. This CDR3 is built from 14 residues. Germline CDR1 reads SNHLY; CDR2 reads FYNNEI. Trimming cost V 5 bases and J 7 bases; bases outside gene matches: 7. CDR3 amino acids: CASSNGQGDNEAFF. The CDR3 nucleotides are TGTGCCAGCAGTAACGGACAGGGGGACAATGAAGCTTTCTTT. The variable domain in full, completed from reference TRBV2 and TRBJ1-1, reads EPEVTQTPSHQVTQMGQEVILRCVPISNHLYFYWYRQILGQKVEFLVSFYNNEISEKSEIFDDQFSVERPDGSNFTLKIRSTKLEDSAMYFCASSNGQGDNEAFFGQGTRLTVV.

V gene TRBV7-2 combines with J gene TRBJ1-3; 9 bases match TRBD1. V shed 5 bases and J 4 bases; nucleotides not matched to a gene: 9. From germline, CDR1 is SGHTA and CDR2 FQGNSA. CDR3 length: 16 amino acids. The chain's CDR3 is CASSPWGTGLGNTIYF. Written as DNA, the CDR3 is TGTGCCAGCAGCCCGTGGGGGACAGGGCTCGGAAACACCATATATTTT.

The chain uses TRBV4-1 and TRBJ1-3, with 9 positions matching TRBD1. The germline CDR1 and CDR2 sequences are MGHRA and YSYEKL. Trimming removed 4 bases from V and 6 bases from J; junction bases left unmatched: 1. This CDR3 is 13 amino acids long. Here the CDR3 DNA reads TGCGCCAGCAGCCGGACAGGGGTAAACACCATATATTTT. It translates to CASSRTGVNTIYF.

The chain links TRBV19 to TRBJ1-2; D uncertain. V shed 6 bases and J shed 4 bases, with 12 bases lying between them. The germline CDR1 and CDR2 sequences are LNHDA and SQIVND (reference sequence). The CDR3 contains 13 residues. Here the CDR3 DNA reads TGTGCCAGTAGCCCCCGGGAAGGCTATGGCTACACCTTC. Its protein product is CASSPREGYGYTF. The entire variable domain, with the rest obtained from reference TRBV19 and TRBJ1-2, is as follows: DGGITQSPKYLFRKEGQNVTLSCEQNLNHDAMYWYRQDPGQGLRLIYYSQIVNDFQKGDIAEGYSVSREKKESFPLTVTSAQKNPTAFYLCASSPREGYGYTFGSGTRLTVV.

On this clone itself: The same CDR3 arises from other DNA sequences in this sample as well. The chain employs TRBV6-6 and TRBJ1-2; TRBD1 agrees at 9 bases. The CDR3 is 14 amino acids. Germline-derived CDR1 and CDR2 are MNHNY and SVGAGI (reference sequence). The V gene end was trimmed by 6 bases and the J gene end by 2 bases; junction bases not matched to a gene: 4. CDR3 coding DNA: TGTGCCAGCAGCCGGGACAGGGCAAACTATGGCTACACCTTC. This translates into CASSRDRANYGYTF.

This clone was observed a few times. At the DNA level, this CDR3 is encoded by other sequences in the same sample as well. The V and J genes are TRBV6-1 and TRBJ1-1; 7 bases map to TRBD1. V shed 4 bases and J 1 base; nucleotides not matched to a gene: 0. From germline, CDR1 is MNHNS and CDR2 SASEGT. The CDR3 runs to 13 residues. The CDR3 nucleotides read TGTGCCAGCAGTGGACAGGGGAACACTGAAGCTTTCTTT. Protein product: CASSGQGNTEAFF.

The count of this clone is one. The rearrangement links TRBV6-5 to TRBJ1-5; weak D call: TRBD1 (5 bases). Germline CDR1 and CDR2: MNHEY and SVGAGI. The CDR3 has 13 amino acids. V lost 6 bases and J lost 10, with 16 bases in between. The CDR3 region is CASRRVGGEPQHF. CDR3 in DNA: TGTGCCAGCAGAAGAGTGGGAGGGGAACCCCAGCATTTT.

As concerns this clone: The same CDR3 arises from other DNA sequences in this sample as well. The chain uses TRBV6-5 and TRBJ1-1; 7 bases align to TRBD1. Germline V gene sequence: CDR1 MNHEY, CDR2 SVGAGI. The CDR3 length is 14 residues. V was clipped by 5 bases and J by 1 base; unmatched bases: 4. CDR3 sequence reads: CASSLGTANTEAFF. CDR3 bases: TGTGCCAGCAGTCTCGGGACAGCGAACACTGAAGCTTTCTTT.

The V and J genes are TRBV30 and TRBJ2-5; no clear D gene. Germline values: CDR1 GTSNPN, CDR2 SVGIG (reference sequence). The CDR3 spans 13 residues. V lost 0 bases and J 5 bases, leaving 10 bases between the germline ends. DNA of the CDR3: TGTGCCTGGAGTGTAAGTTCTTCGGAGACCCAGTACTTC. As protein: CAWSVSSSETQYF.

The chain carries TRBV19 and TRBJ2-7; D could derive from TRBD1 or TRBD2 (5 bases each). CDR3 length: 17 residues. V was trimmed by 4 bases and J by 0 bases, leaving 19 bases between them. Per the germline V gene, CDR1 is LNHDA and CDR2 is SQIVND (reference sequence). DNA for the CDR3: TGTGCCAGTAGTACCCCAGAGGGACGGAAGAGCTCCTACGAGCAGTACTTC. Protein sequence: CASSTPEGRKSSYEQYF. Using reference TRBV19 and TRBJ2-7 for the parts outside the CDR3, the full variable domain is DGGITQSPKYLFRKEGQNVTLSCEQNLNHDAMYWYRQDPGQGLRLIYYSQIVNDFQKGDIAEGYSVSREKKESFPLTVTSAQKNPTAFYLCASSTPEGRKSSYEQYFGPGTRLTVT.

The V and J genes are TRBV5-8 and TRBJ2-6; no clear D gene. This CDR3 spans 15 amino acids. Germline V lookup: CDR1 SGHTS, CDR2 YDEGEE. V was cut by 4 bases and J by 4 bases, with 12 bases left in between. The DNA of the CDR3 is TGTGCCAGCAGCCTGTTGGGGTTAGGGGCCAACGTCCTGACTTTC. It encodes CASSLLGLGANVLTF.

The chain joins TRBV7-3 to TRBJ2-2, with 7 bases fitting TRBD1. The CDR3 is 13 residues long. The junction had 1 base not matched to a gene; V was cut back by 3 bases and J by 6 bases. Germline V CDR1 and CDR2: SGHTA, FQGTGA. The CDR3 DNA reads TGTGCCAGCAGCTTCCAGGGGGCCGGGGAGCTGTTTTTT. It is translated as CASSFQGAGELFF.

The J gene is TRBJ1-2, the V gene TRBV20-1, with a weak D call TRBD1 (5 bases). The germline gives CDR1 DFQATT, CDR2 SNEGSKA (reference sequence). CDR3 length: 10 amino acids. The V end was cut by 5 bases, the J end by 8 bases, with 9 bases between. CDR3 residues: CSAYQGGYTF. The CDR3 region has the DNA TGCAGTGCTTATCAGGGAGGCTACACCTTC.

The J gene is TRBJ2-2, the V gene TRBV5-1, with 8 bases lining up with TRBD2. The CDR3 extends over 18 amino acids. The V gene end was trimmed by 0 bases and the J gene end by 3 bases; junction bases not matched to a gene: 10. Germline CDR1 SGHRS, CDR2 YFSETQ. CDR3 nucleotide sequence: TGCGCCAGCAGCTTGGCCGTTAAAGCGGGAGTCGACACCGGGGAGCTGTTTTTT. Amino acids: CASSLAVKAGVDTGELFF.

This chain links TRBV7-9 with TRBJ1-4; 7 nucleotides match TRBD1. The length of the CDR3 is 15 residues. J gave up 6 bases and V 3 bases, and 7 bases lay outside the gene matches. The germline gives CDR1 SEHNR, CDR2 FQNEAQ (reference sequence). The CDR3, as DNA: TGTGCCAGCAGCTTCCCACAGGGGTACGATGAAAAACTGTTTTTT. As protein: CASSFPQGYDEKLFF. Looking up the rest from reference TRBV7-9 and TRBJ1-4 gives the full variable domain: DTGVSQNPRHKITKRGQNVTFRCDPISEHNRLYWYRQTLGQGPEFLTYFQNEAQLEKSRLLSDRFSAERPKGSFSTLEIQRTEQGDSAMYLCASSFPQGYDEKLFFGSGTQLSVL.

V and J are TRBV4-2 and TRBJ1-6, with D perhaps TRBD1 (6 bases). There are 20 residues in the CDR3. Germline V gives CDR1 LGHNA, CDR2 YNFKEQ. The germline V and J ends were trimmed by 0 bases and 0 bases, with 18 bases remaining between them. The CDR3 nucleotides read TGTGCCAGCAGCCAAGAGGCGAGGGGGGTTACGAGCTCCTATAATTCACCCCTCCACTTT. Its translation: CASSQEARGVTSSYNSPLHF.

This sequence joins TRBV5-1 and TRBJ2-2; 7 positions agree with TRBD1. Germline V lookup: CDR1 SGHRS, CDR2 YFSETQ. The CDR3 is 14 residues long. V shed 2 bases, J shed 6 bases, and the junction held 4 bases outside the gene matches. The CDR3 spells CASSLTGAPGELFF. CDR3 nucleotide sequence: TGCGCCAGCAGCTTAACAGGGGCCCCCGGGGAGCTGTTTTTT.

The chain recombines TRBV27 with TRBJ2-3; maybe TRBD1 (6 bases). CDR1 and CDR2 from the germline V gene are MNHEY and SMNVEV (reference sequence). The V end lost 2 bases, the J end lost 8 bases, and 17 bases lay between the germline ends. This CDR3 has 15 residues. The DNA for the CDR3 is TGTGCCAGCAGTTTAGTAGGTCTGGCAGGGGTTACGCAGTATTTT. Protein: CASSLVGLAGVTQYF.